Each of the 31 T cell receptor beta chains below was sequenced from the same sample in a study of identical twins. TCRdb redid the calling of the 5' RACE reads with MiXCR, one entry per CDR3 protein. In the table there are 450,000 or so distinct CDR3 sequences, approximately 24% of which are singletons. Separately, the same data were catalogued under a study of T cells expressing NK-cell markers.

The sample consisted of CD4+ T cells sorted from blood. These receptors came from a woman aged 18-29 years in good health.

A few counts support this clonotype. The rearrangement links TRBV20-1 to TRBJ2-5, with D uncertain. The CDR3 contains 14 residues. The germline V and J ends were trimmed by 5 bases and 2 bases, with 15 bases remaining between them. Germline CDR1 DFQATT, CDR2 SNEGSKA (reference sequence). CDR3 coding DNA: TGCAGTGCTCCAACGGGCAGCTTACAAGAGACCCAGTACTTC. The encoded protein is CSAPTGSLQETQYF.

The CDR3: CSARDGGTASEQYF. CDR3 in DNA: TGCAGTGCTAGAGACGGAGGGACAGCTTCCGAGCAGTACTTC. The genes are TRBV20-1 and TRBJ2-7; the D gene is possibly TRBD1 (7 bases). The CDR3 has 14 residues. Per the germline V gene, CDR1 is DFQATT and CDR2 is SNEGSKA (reference sequence). V was pared by 0 bases and J by 6 bases, with 15 bases between.

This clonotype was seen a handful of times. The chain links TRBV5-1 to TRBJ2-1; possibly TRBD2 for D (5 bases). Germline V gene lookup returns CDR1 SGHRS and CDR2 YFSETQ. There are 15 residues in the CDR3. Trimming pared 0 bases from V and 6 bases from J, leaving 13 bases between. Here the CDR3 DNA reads TGCGCCAGCAGCTTGGGCGGACTCACGGGCAATGAGCAGTTCTTC. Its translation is CASSLGGLTGNEQFF.

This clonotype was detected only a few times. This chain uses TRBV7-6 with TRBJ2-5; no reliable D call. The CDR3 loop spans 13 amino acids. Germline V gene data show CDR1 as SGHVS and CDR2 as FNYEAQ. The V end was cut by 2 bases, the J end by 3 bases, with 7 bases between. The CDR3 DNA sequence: TGTGCCAGCAGCTTACAGACGGAAGAGACCCAGTACTTC. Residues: CASSLQTEETQYF.

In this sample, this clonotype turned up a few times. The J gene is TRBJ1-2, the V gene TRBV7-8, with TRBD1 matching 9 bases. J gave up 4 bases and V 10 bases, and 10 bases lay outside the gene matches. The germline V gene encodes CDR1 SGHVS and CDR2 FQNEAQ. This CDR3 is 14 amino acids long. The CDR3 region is CATTGQGTTYGYTF. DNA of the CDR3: TGTGCCACCACCGGACAGGGGACCACCTATGGCTACACCTTC.

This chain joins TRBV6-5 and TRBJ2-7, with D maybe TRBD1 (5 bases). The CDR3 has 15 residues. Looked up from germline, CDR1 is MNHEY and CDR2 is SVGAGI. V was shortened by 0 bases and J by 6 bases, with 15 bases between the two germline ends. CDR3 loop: CASSYSGQGRREQYF. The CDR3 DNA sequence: TGTGCCAGCAGTTACTCGGGGCAGGGTCGCCGCGAGCAGTACTTC.

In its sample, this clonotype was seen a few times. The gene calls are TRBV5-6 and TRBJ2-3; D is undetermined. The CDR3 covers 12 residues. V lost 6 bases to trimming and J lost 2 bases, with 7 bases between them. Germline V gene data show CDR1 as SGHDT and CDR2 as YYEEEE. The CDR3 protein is CASTRYTDTQYF. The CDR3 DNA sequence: TGTGCCAGCACTAGATACACAGATACGCAGTATTTT.

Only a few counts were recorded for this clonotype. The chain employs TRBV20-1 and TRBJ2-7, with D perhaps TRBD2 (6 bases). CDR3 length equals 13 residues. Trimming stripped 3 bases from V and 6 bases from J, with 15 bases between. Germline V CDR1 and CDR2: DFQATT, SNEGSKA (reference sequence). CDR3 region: CSASPFAEGEQYF. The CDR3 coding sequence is TGCAGTGCTAGCCCCTTCGCGGAGGGCGAGCAGTACTTC.

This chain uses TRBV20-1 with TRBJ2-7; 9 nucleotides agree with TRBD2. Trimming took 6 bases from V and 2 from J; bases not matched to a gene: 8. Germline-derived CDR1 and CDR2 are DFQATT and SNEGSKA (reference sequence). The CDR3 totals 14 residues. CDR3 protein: CSAGKSGRTYEQYF. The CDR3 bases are TGCAGTGCCGGAAAAAGCGGGAGGACCTACGAGCAGTACTTC.

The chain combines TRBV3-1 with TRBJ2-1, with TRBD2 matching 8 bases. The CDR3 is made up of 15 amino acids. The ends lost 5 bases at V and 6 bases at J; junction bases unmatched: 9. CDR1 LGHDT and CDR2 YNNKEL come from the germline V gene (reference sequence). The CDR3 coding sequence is TGTGCCAGCAGCAGGTGGCTAGCGGGCCGCAATGAGCAGTTCTTC. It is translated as CASSRWLAGRNEQFF.

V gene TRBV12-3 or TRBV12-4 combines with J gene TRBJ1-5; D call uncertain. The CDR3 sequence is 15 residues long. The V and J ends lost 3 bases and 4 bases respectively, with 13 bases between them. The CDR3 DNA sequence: TGTGCCAGCAGTTTTTACGGTCGTAATAATCAGCCCCAGCATTTT. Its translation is CASSFYGRNNQPQHF.

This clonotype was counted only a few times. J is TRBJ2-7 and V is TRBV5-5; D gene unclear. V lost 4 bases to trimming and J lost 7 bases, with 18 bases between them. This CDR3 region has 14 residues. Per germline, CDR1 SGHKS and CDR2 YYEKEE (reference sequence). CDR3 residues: CASSRVTNSEEQYF. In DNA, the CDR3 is TGTGCCAGCAGCCGGGTTACAAATTCTGAGGAGCAGTACTTC. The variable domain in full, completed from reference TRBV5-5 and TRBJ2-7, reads DAGVTQSPTHLIKTRGQQVTLRCSPISGHKSVSWYQQVLGQGPQFIFQYYEKEERGRGNFPDRFSARQFPNYSSELNVNALLLGDSALYLCASSRVTNSEEQYFGPGTRLTVT.

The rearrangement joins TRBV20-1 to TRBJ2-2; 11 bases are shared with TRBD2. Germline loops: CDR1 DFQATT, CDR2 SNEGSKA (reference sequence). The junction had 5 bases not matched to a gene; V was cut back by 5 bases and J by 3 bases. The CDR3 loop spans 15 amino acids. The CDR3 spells CSARLGLADTGELFF. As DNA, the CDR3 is TGCAGTGCTCGTCTGGGACTAGCGGACACCGGGGAGCTGTTTTTT.

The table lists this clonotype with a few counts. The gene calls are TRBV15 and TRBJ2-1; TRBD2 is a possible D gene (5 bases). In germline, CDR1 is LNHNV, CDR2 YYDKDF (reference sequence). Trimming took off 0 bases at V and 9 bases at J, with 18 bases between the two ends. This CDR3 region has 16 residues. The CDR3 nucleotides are TGTGCCACCAGCAGAGATGAGCCGGTCCTCCGGGGTGAGCAGTTCTTC. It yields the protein CATSRDEPVLRGEQFF.

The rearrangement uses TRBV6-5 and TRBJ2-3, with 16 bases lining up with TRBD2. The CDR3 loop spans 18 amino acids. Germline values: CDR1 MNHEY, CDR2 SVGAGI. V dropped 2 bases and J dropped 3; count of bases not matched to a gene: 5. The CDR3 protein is CASSYPGLAGGQTDTQYF. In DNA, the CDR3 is TGTGCCAGCAGTTACCCGGGACTAGCGGGGGGGCAGACAGATACGCAGTATTTT.

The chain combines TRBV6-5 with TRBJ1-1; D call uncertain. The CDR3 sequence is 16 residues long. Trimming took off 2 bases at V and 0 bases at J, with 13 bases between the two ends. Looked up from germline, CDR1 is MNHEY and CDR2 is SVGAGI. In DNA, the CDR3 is TGTGCCAGCAGTTACGGACGGTTAAGCATGAACACTGAAGCTTTCTTT. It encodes CASSYGRLSMNTEAFF.

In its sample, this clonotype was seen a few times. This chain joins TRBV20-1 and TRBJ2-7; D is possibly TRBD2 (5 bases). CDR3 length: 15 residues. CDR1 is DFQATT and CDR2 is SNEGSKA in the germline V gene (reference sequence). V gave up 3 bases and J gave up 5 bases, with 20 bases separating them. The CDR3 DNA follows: TGCAGTGCTAGTTCCCTTACTACTAGTGCCAACGAGCAGTACTTC. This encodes CSASSLTTSANEQYF.

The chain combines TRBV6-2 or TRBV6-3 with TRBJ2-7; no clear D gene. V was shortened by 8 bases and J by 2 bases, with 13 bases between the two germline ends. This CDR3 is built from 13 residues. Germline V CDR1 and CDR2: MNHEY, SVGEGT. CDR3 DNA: TGTGCCAGCCGCGATAGCACTCCCTACGAGCAGTACTTC. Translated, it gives CASRDSTPYEQYF.

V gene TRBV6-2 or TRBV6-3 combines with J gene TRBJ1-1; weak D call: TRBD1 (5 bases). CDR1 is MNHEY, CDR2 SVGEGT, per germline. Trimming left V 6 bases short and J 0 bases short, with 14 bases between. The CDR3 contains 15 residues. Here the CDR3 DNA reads TGTGCCAGCAGATCCTCACAGGAGTTGAACACTGAAGCTTTCTTT. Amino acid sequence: CASRSSQELNTEAFF.

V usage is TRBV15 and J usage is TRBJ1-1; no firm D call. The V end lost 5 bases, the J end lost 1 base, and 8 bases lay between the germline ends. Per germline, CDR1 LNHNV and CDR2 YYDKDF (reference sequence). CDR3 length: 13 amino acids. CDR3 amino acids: CATSLRRNTEAFF. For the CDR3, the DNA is TGTGCCACCAGCTTACGGAGGAACACTGAAGCTTTCTTT. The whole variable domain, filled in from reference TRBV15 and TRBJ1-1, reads DAMVIQNPRYQVTQFGKPVTLSCSQTLNHNVMYWYQQKSSQAPKLLFHYYDKDFNNEADTPDNFQSRRPNTSFCFLDIRSPGLGDTAMYLCATSLRRNTEAFFGQGTRLTVV.

The CDR3 sequence: CASSWTSGSPPQETQYF. The CDR3 DNA is TGTGCCAGCAGCTGGACTAGCGGGAGCCCTCCCCAAGAGACCCAGTACTTC. V and J are TRBV2 and TRBJ2-5; 13 bases fit TRBD2. The V and J ends lost 6 bases and 1 base, in that order; junction bases with no gene match: 8. Germline assignment: CDR1 SNHLY and CDR2 FYNNEI. CDR3 length: 17 amino acids.

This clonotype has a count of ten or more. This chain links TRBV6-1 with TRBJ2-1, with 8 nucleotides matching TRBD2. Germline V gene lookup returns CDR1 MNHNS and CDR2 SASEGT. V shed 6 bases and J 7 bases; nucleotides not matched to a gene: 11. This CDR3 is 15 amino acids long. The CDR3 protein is CASSPRGGQGNEQFF. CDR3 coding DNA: TGTGCCAGCAGCCCCCGGGGGGGGCAGGGGAATGAGCAGTTCTTC.

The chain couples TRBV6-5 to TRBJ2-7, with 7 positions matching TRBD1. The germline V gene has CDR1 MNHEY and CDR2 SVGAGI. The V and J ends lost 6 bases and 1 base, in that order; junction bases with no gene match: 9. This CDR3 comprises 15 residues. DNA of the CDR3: TGTGCCAGCAGATTAGGACAGGATTCTTCCTACGAGCAGTACTTC. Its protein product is CASRLGQDSSYEQYF.

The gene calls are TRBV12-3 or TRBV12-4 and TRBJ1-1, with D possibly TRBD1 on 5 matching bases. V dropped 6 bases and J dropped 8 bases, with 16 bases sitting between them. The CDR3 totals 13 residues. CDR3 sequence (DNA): TGTGCCAGCAGATTTACAGGCCTCGGGGAAGCTTTCTTT. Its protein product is CASRFTGLGEAFF.

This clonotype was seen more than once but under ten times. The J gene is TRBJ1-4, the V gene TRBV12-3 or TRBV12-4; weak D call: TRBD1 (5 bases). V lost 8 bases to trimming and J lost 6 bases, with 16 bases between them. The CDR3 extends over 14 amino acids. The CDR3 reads CASGTQGPYEKLFF. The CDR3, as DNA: TGTGCCAGCGGGACCCAGGGTCCCTATGAAAAACTGTTTTTT.

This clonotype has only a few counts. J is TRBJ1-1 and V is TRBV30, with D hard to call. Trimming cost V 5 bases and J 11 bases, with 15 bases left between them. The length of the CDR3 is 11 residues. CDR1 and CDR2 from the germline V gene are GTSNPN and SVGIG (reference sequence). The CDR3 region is CAWAPGWRAFF. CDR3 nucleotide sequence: TGTGCCTGGGCCCCCGGATGGAGGGCTTTCTTT.

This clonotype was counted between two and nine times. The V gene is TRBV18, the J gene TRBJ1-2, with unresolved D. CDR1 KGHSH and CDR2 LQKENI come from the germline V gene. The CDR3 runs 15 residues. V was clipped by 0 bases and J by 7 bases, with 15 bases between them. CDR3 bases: TGTGCCAGCTCACCACCGCCAGGCCAGCGGGCTGGCTACACCTTC. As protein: CASSPPPGQRAGYTF.

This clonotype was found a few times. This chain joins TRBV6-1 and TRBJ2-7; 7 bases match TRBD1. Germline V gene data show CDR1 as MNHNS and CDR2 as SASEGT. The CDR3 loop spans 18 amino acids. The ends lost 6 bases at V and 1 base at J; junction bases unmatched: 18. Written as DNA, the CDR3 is TGTGCCAGCAGGAAACAGCCGGGACAGACCCATTTTTCCTACGAGCAGTACTTC. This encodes CASRKQPGQTHFSYEQYF.

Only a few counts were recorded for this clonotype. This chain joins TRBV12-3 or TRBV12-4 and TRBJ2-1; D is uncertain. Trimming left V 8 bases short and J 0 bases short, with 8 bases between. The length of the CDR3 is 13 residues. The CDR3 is CASVGSSYNEQFF. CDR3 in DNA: TGTGCCAGCGTCGGAAGCTCCTACAATGAGCAGTTCTTC.

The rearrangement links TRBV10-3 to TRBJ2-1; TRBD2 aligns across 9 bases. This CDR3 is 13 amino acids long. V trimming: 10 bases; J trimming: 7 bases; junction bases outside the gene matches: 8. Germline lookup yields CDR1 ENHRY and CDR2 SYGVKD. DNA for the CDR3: TGTGCCACCTTGACTAGCGGACGAAATGAGCAGTTCTTC. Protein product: CATLTSGRNEQFF.

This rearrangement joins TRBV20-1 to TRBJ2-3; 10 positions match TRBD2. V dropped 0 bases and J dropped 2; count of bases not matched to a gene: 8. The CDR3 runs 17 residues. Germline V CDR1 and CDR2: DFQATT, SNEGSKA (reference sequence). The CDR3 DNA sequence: TGCAGTGCTAGAGATATTAAAGCGGGGGGGTCCACAGATACGCAGTATTTT. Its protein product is CSARDIKAGGSTDTQYF.